This T cell receptor (beta chain) was found in a study of Ad26.COV2.S vaccination and SARS-CoV-2 variants. Profiling relied on immunoSEQ multiplex PCR, and the TCRdb table lists in-frame clones only, not all of them. The sample has over 110,000 clones; 70% to 90% are singletons. This receptor was taken from a human donor who had recovered from COVID-19. Sequenced material: peripheral blood, taken after recovery from COVID-19.

CDR3 amino acids: CASSEVRNEQYF. The CDR3 DNA sequence: TGTGCCAGCAGTGAAGTCCGCAACGAGCAGTACTTC. The chain recombines TRBV6-1 with TRBJ2-7, with D unclear. Germline V gene sequence: CDR1 MNHNS, CDR2 SASEGT. V lost 1 base to trimming and J lost 5 bases, with 6 bases between them. The CDR3 has 12 amino acids.